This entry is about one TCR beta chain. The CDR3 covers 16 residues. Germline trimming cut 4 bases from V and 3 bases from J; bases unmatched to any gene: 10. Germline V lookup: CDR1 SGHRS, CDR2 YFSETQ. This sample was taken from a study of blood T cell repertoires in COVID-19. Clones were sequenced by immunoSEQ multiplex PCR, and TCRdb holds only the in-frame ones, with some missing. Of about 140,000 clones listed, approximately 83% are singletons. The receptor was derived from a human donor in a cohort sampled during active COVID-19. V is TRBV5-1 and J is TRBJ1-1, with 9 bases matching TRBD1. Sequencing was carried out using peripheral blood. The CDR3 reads CASSAPGQGLDTEAFF. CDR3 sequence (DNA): TGCGCCAGCAGCGCTCCGGGACAGGGTCTCGACACTGAAGCTTTCTTT. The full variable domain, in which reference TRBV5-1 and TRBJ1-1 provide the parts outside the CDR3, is KAGVTQTPRYLIKTRGQQVTLSCSPISGHRSVSWYQQTPGQGLQFLFEYFSETQRNKGNFPGRFSGRQFSNSRSEMNVSTLELGDSALYLCASSAPGQGLDTEAFFGQGTRLTVV.